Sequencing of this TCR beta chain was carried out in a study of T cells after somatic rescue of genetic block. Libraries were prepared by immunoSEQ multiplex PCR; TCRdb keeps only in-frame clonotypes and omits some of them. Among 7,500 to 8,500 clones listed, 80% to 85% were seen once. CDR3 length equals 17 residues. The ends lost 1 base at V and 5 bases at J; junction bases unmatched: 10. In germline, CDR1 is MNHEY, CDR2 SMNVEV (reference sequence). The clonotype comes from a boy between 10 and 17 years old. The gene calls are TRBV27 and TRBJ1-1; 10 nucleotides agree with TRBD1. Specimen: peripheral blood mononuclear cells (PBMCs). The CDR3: CASSLFWDRGPGTEAFF. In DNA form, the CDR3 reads TGTGCCAGCAGTTTATTTTGGGACAGGGGACCGGGGACTGAAGCTTTCTTT.